This is a list of T cell receptor beta chains from one sample in a study of T cells in Graves' hyperthyroidism and ophthalmopathy. Via MiXCR, TCRdb re-called the multiplex PCR reads, giving one row per CDR3 protein. The sample has 490,000 or so distinct CDR3 sequences, 35% to 50% seen once. The sample was peripheral blood or thyroid tissue (not recorded which). The receptors were sampled from an adult woman with Graves' disease, either hyperthyroidism or ophthalmopathy (not recorded which). Each CDR3 is given without its conserved first and last residue.

>TRBV29-1|TRBJ1-1
SVGVLGDTEAF
>TRBV15|TRBJ2-5
ATSRDRGGTYQETQY
>TRBV2|TRBJ1-1
ASSESPPDPEAF
>TRBV2|TRBJ2-5
AISEDRGGETQY
>TRBV10-3|TRBJ2-5
ATAARKGAQETQY
>TRBV9|TRBJ1-5
ASSAARRGGNQPQH
>TRBV7-9|TRBJ1-5
ASSARGPTLQPQH
>TRBV14|TRBJ1-1
ASSPSEILNTEAF
>TRBV7-8|TRBJ1-5
ASSLLYQPQH
>TRBV16|TRBJ1-2
ASSQGVFGELTGGYT
>TRBV20-1|TRBJ1-1
SARATTRAVIVPEAF